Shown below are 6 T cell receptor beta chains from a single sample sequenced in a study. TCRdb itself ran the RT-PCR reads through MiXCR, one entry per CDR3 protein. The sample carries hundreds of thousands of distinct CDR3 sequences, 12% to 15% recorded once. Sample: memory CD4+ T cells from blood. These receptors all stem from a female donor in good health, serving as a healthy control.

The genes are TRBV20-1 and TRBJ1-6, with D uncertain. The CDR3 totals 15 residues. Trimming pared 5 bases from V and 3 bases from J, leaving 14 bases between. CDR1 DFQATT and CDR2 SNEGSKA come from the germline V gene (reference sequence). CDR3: CSAGPREGYNSPLHF. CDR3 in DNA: TGCAGTGCTGGCCCCCGGGAAGGCTATAATTCACCCCTCCACTTT.

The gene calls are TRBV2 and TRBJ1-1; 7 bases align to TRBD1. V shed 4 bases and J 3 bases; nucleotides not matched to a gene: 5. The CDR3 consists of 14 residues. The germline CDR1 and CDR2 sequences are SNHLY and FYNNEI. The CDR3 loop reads CASSGTGLDTEAFF. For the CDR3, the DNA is TGTGCCAGCAGTGGGACAGGACTGGACACTGAAGCTTTCTTT.

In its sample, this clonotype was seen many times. Here the CDR3 DNA reads TGCAGCGTTGAACCGGTAAGGAGCGACGAGCAGTACTTC. Its protein is CSVEPVRSDEQYF. J is TRBJ2-7 and V is TRBV29-1; no clear D. Germline loops: CDR1 SQVTM, CDR2 ANQGSEA. Trimming took 2 bases from V and 5 from J, leaving 13 bases between them. The CDR3 totals 13 residues.

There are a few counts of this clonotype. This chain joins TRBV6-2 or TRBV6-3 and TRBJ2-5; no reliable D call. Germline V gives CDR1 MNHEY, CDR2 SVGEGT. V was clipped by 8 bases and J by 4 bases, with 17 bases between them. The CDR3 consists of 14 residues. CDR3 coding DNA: TGTGCCAGCGCATCTCTACGAACTATAGAGACCCAGTACTTC. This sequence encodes CASASLRTIETQYF.

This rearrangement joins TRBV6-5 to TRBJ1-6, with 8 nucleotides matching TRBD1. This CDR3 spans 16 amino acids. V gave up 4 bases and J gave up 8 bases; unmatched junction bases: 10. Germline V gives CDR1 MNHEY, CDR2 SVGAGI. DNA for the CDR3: TGTGCCAGCAGTTCGCGGGGGGACAGGTTTGATTCACCCCTCCACTTT. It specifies CASSSRGDRFDSPLHF.

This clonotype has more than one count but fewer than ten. CDR3: CASSPRMSGTGELFF. For the CDR3, the DNA is TGCGCCAGCAGCCCGCGGATGTCGGGTACCGGGGAGCTGTTTTTT. The rearrangement joins TRBV5-1 to TRBJ2-2; D gene unclear. The CDR3 runs 15 residues. The V end lost 4 bases, the J end lost 5 bases, and 15 bases lay between the germline ends. Germline CDR1 and CDR2: SGHRS and YFSETQ.